A selection of T cell receptor beta chains follows, all from one sample in a study of blood T cell repertoires in COVID-19. TCRdb keeps only in-frame clones here, not all; method: immunoSEQ multiplex PCR. The repertoire holds tens of thousands of clones, with about nine tenths as singletons. Input material: peripheral blood. All receptors derive from a man between 70 and 80 years old with active or convalescent COVID-19. CDR3s include the opening cysteine and the closing phenylalanine or tryptophan. Fields, in order: V gene, clone size, J gene, D gene, CDR3 protein, CDR3 DNA. D genes are given only for firm matches. Only some rows state a clone size, as once, few, many or a class for expanded clones.

TRBV4-3,.,TRBJ2-5,TRBD2,CASSQESGVQETQYF,TGCGCCAGCAGCCAAGAAAGCGGGGTTCAAGAGACCCAGTACTTC
TRBV11-2,once,TRBJ2-7,TRBD1,CASSFGTGEGYEQYF,TGTGCCAGCAGCTTCGGGACAGGGGAGGGCTACGAGCAGTACTTC
TRBV7-9,.,TRBJ2-3,.,CASSLSGVGTDTQYF,TGTGCCAGCAGCTTATCAGGGGTTGGCACAGATACGCAGTATTTT
TRBV29-1,.,TRBJ2-5,.,CSVGAGTGGETQYF,TGCAGCGTTGGGGCAGGGACTGGAGGGGAGACCCAGTACTTC
TRBV7-2,.,TRBJ2-1,.,CASSLARVSNEQFF,TGTGCCAGCAGCTTAGCACGAGTATCCAATGAGCAGTTCTTC
TRBV7-2,.,TRBJ1-2,TRBD1,CASSLARQGYYTF,TGTGCCAGCAGCTTAGCCCGACAGGGGTACTACACCTTC
TRBV9,.,TRBJ1-5,.,CASSPSDRYGGPQHF,TGTGCCAGCAGCCCCTCCGACAGGTACGGTGGGCCCCAGCATTTT
TRBV5-6,.,TRBJ2-2,TRBD1,CASSLSGTGGPGELFF,TGTGCCAGCAGCTTGTCAGGGACAGGAGGCCCCGGGGAGCTGTTTTTT
TRBV19,.,TRBJ1-5,.,CASSIMGSNSNQPQHF,TGTGCCAGTAGTATAATGGGCAGCAATAGCAATCAGCCCCAGCATTTT
TRBV28,.,TRBJ1-4,.,CASSGISLGGVANEKLFF,TGTGCCAGCAGTGGAATTAGCCTTGGGGGGGTTGCTAATGAAAAACTGTTTTTT
TRBV12-3/TRBV12-4,.,TRBJ1-5,.,CASSFRNQPQHF,TGTGCCAGCAGTTTCAGGAATCAGCCCCAGCATTTT
TRBV9,.,TRBJ2-3,TRBD2,CASSVGTTSADTQYF,TGTGCCAGCAGCGTAGGGACAACTAGCGCAGATACGCAGTATTTT
TRBV7-9,.,TRBJ1-1,TRBD1,CASRPQGGTEAFF,TGTGCCAGCAGACCACAGGGGGGCACTGAAGCTTTCTTT
TRBV3-1/TRBV3-2,.,TRBJ1-1,TRBD1,CASSPLTGGHTEAFF,TGTGCCAGCAGCCCATTGACAGGGGGACACACTGAAGCTTTCTTT
TRBV29-1,once,TRBJ2-5,.,CSVDSSFYQETQYF,TGCAGCGTAGACTCCTCGTTTTACCAAGAGACCCAGTACTTC
TRBV4-2,.,TRBJ1-1,.,CASSEMGLNTEAFF,TGTGCCAGCAGTGAGATGGGACTTAACACTGAAGCTTTCTTT
TRBV5-1,.,TRBJ1-1,.,CASSLQGWNTEAFF,TGCGCCAGCAGCTTACAGGGTTGGAACACTGAAGCTTTCTTT
TRBV7-2,.,TRBJ1-2,TRBD1,CASSLSWDSRGPHF,TGTGCCAGCAGCCTCTCCTGGGACAGCCGAGGACCTCACTTC
TRBV2,once,TRBJ2-5,.,CASRDREETQYF,TGTGCCAGCAGGGACAGAGAAGAGACCCAGTACTTC
TRBV7-2,.,TRBJ2-1,TRBD2,CASSRSGGAYNEQFF,TGTGCCAGCAGCCGCAGCGGGGGGGCCTACAATGAGCAGTTCTTC
TRBV6-1,.,TRBJ2-7,.,CASSGASHYEQYF,TGTGCCAGCAGTGGAGCATCCCACTACGAGCAGTACTTC
TRBV6-5,.,TRBJ1-1,TRBD1,CASRWLDRGSEAFF,TGTGCCAGCAGGTGGCTTGACAGGGGATCTGAAGCTTTCTTT
TRBV28,.,TRBJ1-6,.,CASSLEYRRESPLHF,TGTGCCAGCAGTTTAGAATATCGTAGAGAGTCACCCCTCCACTTT
TRBV12-3/TRBV12-4,.,TRBJ1-5,.,CASRRGNSQPQHF,TGTGCCAGCAGGCGGGGGAACTCTCAGCCCCAGCATTTT
TRBV5-4,.,TRBJ1-6,TRBD1,CASSSQGAGSPLHF,TGTGCCAGCAGCTCCCAGGGGGCTGGGTCACCCCTCCACTTT
TRBV19,.,TRBJ1-5,.,CASSIWQGNQPQHF,TGTGCCAGTAGTATCTGGCAGGGAAATCAGCCCCAGCATTTT
TRBV18,few,TRBJ1-1,TRBD1,CASSRGQDRNTEAFF,TGTGCCAGCTCACGCGGACAGGATAGGAACACTGAAGCTTTCTTT
TRBV5-1,.,TRBJ1-2,.,CASSLDDRTTYGYTF,TGCGCCAGCAGCTTGGACGACAGAACCACCTATGGCTACACCTTC
TRBV19,.,TRBJ1-1,.,CASSGRSYSEAFF,TGTGCCAGTAGTGGTCGGTCTTATTCTGAAGCTTTCTTT
TRBV10-1,.,TRBJ2-3,TRBD2,CASSLSGKGTDTQYF,TGCGCCAGCAGTCTTAGCGGGAAAGGCACAGATACGCAGTATTTT
TRBV7-9,.,TRBJ1-2,.,CASSLAGAGGTYGYTF,TGTGCCAGCAGCTTAGCCGGGGCGGGGGGCACCTATGGCTACACCTTC
TRBV3-1/TRBV3-2,once,TRBJ1-5,TRBD1,CASSPTGAHQPQHF,TGTGCCAGCAGCCCTACAGGGGCCCATCAGCCCCAGCATTTT
TRBV3-1/TRBV3-2,.,TRBJ1-1,.,CASSLGPGGGTEAFF,TGTGCCAGCAGCCTCGGCCCGGGGGGGGGCACTGAAGCTTTCTTT
TRBV7-9,.,TRBJ1-1,TRBD1,CASSPSRRDRASTEAFF,TGTGCCAGCAGCCCAAGCAGGCGGGACAGGGCAAGCACTGAAGCTTTCTTT
TRBV9,.,TRBJ1-3,TRBD1,CASSYDRGSGNTIYF,TGTGCCAGCAGCTACGACAGGGGGAGTGGAAACACCATATATTTT
TRBV4-2,.,TRBJ2-1,.,CASSDPSSRGEQFF,TGTGCCAGCAGCGACCCCTCCTCAAGGGGTGAGCAGTTCTTC
TRBV10-3,.,TRBJ1-1,.,CAISEFQTGVGTEAFF,TGTGCCATCAGTGAGTTCCAGACGGGAGTCGGCACTGAAGCTTTCTTT
TRBV5-1,.,TRBJ2-3,.,CASSFQSVTQYF,TGCGCCAGCAGCTTTCAATCAGTTACGCAGTATTTT
TRBV5-4,once,TRBJ2-5,.,CASSPQQGETQYF,TGTGCCAGCAGCCCACAGCAGGGAGAGACCCAGTACTTC
TRBV9,.,TRBJ2-7,TRBD1,CASSPTGQGLYEQYF,TGTGCCAGCAGCCCCACGGGACAGGGGTTGTACGAGCAGTACTTC
TRBV24-1,.,TRBJ2-1,TRBD1,CATSPKMDRGAYNEQFF,TGTGCCACCAGTCCCAAGATGGACAGGGGGGCCTACAATGAGCAGTTCTTC
TRBV3-1/TRBV3-2,.,TRBJ1-6,.,CASSPGRQNSPLHF,TGTGCCAGCAGCCCAGGCCGCCAAAATTCACCCCTCCACTTT
TRBV9,once,TRBJ2-2,TRBD2,CASSVVAGGPWELFF,TGTGCCAGCAGCGTAGTTGCGGGGGGGCCCTGGGAGCTGTTTTTT
TRBV7-9,.,TRBJ1-1,TRBD1,CASSSRTGMNTEAFF,TGTGCCAGCAGCTCAAGGACAGGGATGAACACTGAAGCTTTCTTT
TRBV6-5,few,TRBJ2-7,.,CATQPGPPHEQYF,TGTGCCACCCAACCGGGTCCTCCCCACGAGCAGTACTTC
TRBV5-4,.,TRBJ1-3,.,CASSLEWEAGNTIYF,TGTGCCAGCAGCTTGGAATGGGAGGCTGGAAACACCATATATTTT
TRBV6-2/TRBV6-3,.,TRBJ1-1,TRBD1,CASSYLRDRSNTEAFF,TGTGCCAGCAGTTACCTGCGGGACAGATCGAACACTGAAGCTTTCTTT
TRBV11-2,.,TRBJ1-5,.,CASSPHRYSNQPQHF,TGTGCCAGCAGCCCCCACAGGTATAGCAATCAGCCCCAGCATTTT
TRBV2,once,TRBJ1-4,.,CASSVQGATIREKLFF,TGTGCCAGCAGTGTCCAAGGGGCTACGATCCGTGAAAAACTGTTTTTT
TRBV4-3,once,TRBJ1-6,TRBD1,CASSLRPGQGSNSPLHF,TGCGCCAGCAGCCTCAGACCGGGACAGGGGTCTAATTCACCCCTCCACTTT
TRBV5-1,.,TRBJ2-5,.,CASREGTGQETQYF,TGCGCCAGCAGAGAAGGTACAGGCCAAGAGACCCAGTACTTC
TRBV2,once,TRBJ1-2,.,CASNGVEPYGYTF,TGTGCCAGCAACGGGGTCGAACCCTATGGCTACACCTTC
TRBV5-6,.,TRBJ2-1,.,CASSHLGGGPNEQFF,TGTGCCAGCAGCCACCTAGGGGGGGGCCCTAATGAGCAGTTCTTC